Shown below are 15 T cell receptor beta chains from a single sample sequenced in a study of shared clonotypes between healthy human individuals. Here immunoSEQ multiplex PCR was the method, and the copy in TCRdb shows in-frame clones only, minus some. Among roughly 660,000 clones listed, roughly 91% were seen once. The material sequenced was memory CD8+ T cells from PBMCs. Noted subset: CD45RO+ cells pooled with CCR7-negative TemRA cells. The receptors were gathered from a man between 18 and 35 years old in good health. Some clones in this sample may be carry-over from other donors' samples.

This chain uses TRBV7-9 with TRBJ1-1; TRBD1 is a possible D gene (5 bases). CDR3 length equals 16 residues. Between the trimmed V and J ends, which lost 5 bases and 3 bases, there was a span of 19 bases. CDR1 and CDR2 from the germline V gene are SEHNR and FQNEAQ (reference sequence). CDR3: CASSPGRRWGDTEAFF. For the CDR3, the DNA is TGTGCCAGCAGCCCCGGACGTCGATGGGGGGACACTGAAGCTTTCTTT.

The chain is built from TRBV4-3 and TRBJ1-5; no clear D gene. The CDR3 runs to 16 residues. Per the germline V gene, CDR1 is LGHNA and CDR2 is YSLEER. V was cut by 0 bases and J by 2 bases, with 11 bases left in between. The CDR3 nucleotides are TGCGCCAGCAGCCAAGATTGGGGTCGGGGCAATCAGCCCCAGCATTTT. Translation: CASSQDWGRGNQPQHF.

This rearrangement joins TRBV7-6 to TRBJ2-3; possible D gene TRBD1, 5 bases. Germline lookup yields CDR1 SGHVS and CDR2 FNYEAQ. The CDR3 loop spans 13 amino acids. Trimming pared 8 bases from V and 2 bases from J, leaving 11 bases between. CDR3 amino acids: CASQGSPTDTQYF. CDR3 sequence (DNA): TGTGCCAGCCAGGGCAGCCCCACAGATACGCAGTATTTT.

The chain recombines TRBV5-6 with TRBJ1-4, with a tentative D call TRBD1 (5 bases). This CDR3 has 15 residues. V was clipped by 3 bases and J by 1 base, with 10 bases between them. Looked up from germline, CDR1 is SGHDT and CDR2 is YYEEEE. DNA of the CDR3: TGTGCCAGCAGCTCCTACAGGAGAACTAATGAAAAACTGTTTTTT. It translates to CASSSYRRTNEKLFF.

The V and J genes are TRBV18 and TRBJ2-7, with 7 bases that match TRBD2. The trim removed 4 bases at V and 7 bases at J, leaving 10 bases unmatched. Germline CDR1 reads KGHSH; CDR2 reads LQKENI. The CDR3 runs to 14 residues. CDR3 amino acids: CASSLSGTKEEQYF. DNA of the CDR3: TGTGCCAGCTCACTCTCCGGGACTAAGGAAGAGCAGTACTTC.

This chain links TRBV28 with TRBJ1-5; 10 positions match TRBD1. V shed 4 bases, J shed 2 bases, and the junction held 11 bases outside the gene matches. The CDR3 runs 18 residues. From germline, CDR1 is MDHEN and CDR2 SYDVKM. CDR3 nucleotides: TGTGCCAGCAGTTCCGGGACAGGGGTATCTTACGGCAATCAGCCCCAGCATTTT. It is translated as CASSSGTGVSYGNQPQHF.

This clone was seen at least ten times. Other DNA variants within this sample encode the same CDR3. This chain links TRBV6-5 with TRBJ1-5, with TRBD1 matching 8 bases. V was pared by 6 bases and J by 5 bases, with 6 bases of the junction left unmatched. The germline V gene encodes CDR1 MNHEY and CDR2 SVGAGI. The CDR3 extends over 14 amino acids. The chain's CDR3 is CASRFRTGHQPQHF. CDR3 nucleotides: TGTGCCAGCAGATTCCGGACAGGGCATCAGCCCCAGCATTTT.

This rearrangement joins TRBV27 to TRBJ2-3, with D perhaps TRBD2 (5 bases). Trimming shortened V by 5 bases and J by 0 bases, and 18 bases separated the two germline ends. The CDR3 has 17 amino acids. The germline CDR1 and CDR2 sequences are MNHEY and SMNVEV (reference sequence). CDR3 in DNA: TGTGCCAGCAGTCCCATTATTAGCGAGACTAGCACAGATACGCAGTATTTT. This sequence encodes CASSPIISETSTDTQYF.

This rearrangement joins TRBV9 to TRBJ1-6; D unclear. The CDR3 runs to 16 residues. CDR1 is SGDLS, CDR2 YYNGEE, per germline. Trimming cost V 0 bases and J 3 bases, with 10 bases left between them. The CDR3 protein is CASSVGATSYNSPLHF. In nucleotides, the CDR3 is TGTGCCAGCAGCGTAGGAGCAACGAGCTATAATTCACCCCTCCACTTT. The full variable domain, completed using reference TRBV9 and TRBJ1-6, is DSGVTQTPKHLITATGQRVTLRCSPRSGDLSVYWYQQSLDQGLQFLIQYYNGEERAKGNILERFSAQQFPDLHSELNLSSLELGDSALYFCASSVGATSYNSPLHFGNGTRLTVT.

This sequence joins TRBV25-1 and TRBJ1-6, with no clear D. V lost 7 bases and J lost 10, with 11 bases in between. Looked up from germline, CDR1 is MGHDK and CDR2 is SYGVNS. CDR3 length: 12 amino acids. The CDR3 DNA is TGTGCCAGCACCGAAGGCGGATCACCCCTCCACTTT. This codes for CASTEGGSPLHF.

The V call is TRBV7-9, the J call TRBJ2-7, with TRBD1 identical over 9 bases. V gave up 5 bases and J gave up 6 bases; unmatched junction bases: 5. Germline CDR1 SEHNR, CDR2 FQNEAQ (reference sequence). The CDR3 length is 13 residues. CDR3 sequence reads: CASSPRTGVEQYF. CDR3 DNA: TGTGCCAGCAGCCCGCGGACAGGGGTCGAGCAGTACTTC.

This chain links TRBV10-3 with TRBJ2-7; the D gene is possibly TRBD1 (6 bases). Per the germline V gene, CDR1 is ENHRY and CDR2 is SYGVKD. The CDR3 contains 12 residues. Trimming shortened V by 3 bases and J by 6 bases, and 9 bases separated the two germline ends. The CDR3: CAISDRGGEQYF. CDR3 DNA sequence: TGTGCCATCAGTGACAGGGGCGGCGAGCAGTACTTC.

Note on this clone: The same CDR3 arises from other DNA sequences in this sample as well. The genes are TRBV30 and TRBJ1-1, with D maybe TRBD1 (5 bases). The V gene lost 0 bases and the J gene lost 3 bases, with 11 bases spanning the gap. The CDR3 sequence is 14 residues long. CDR1 is GTSNPN and CDR2 is SVGIG in the germline V gene (reference sequence). The CDR3, as DNA: TGTGCCTGGAGTGTGGGGGTGGGGGACACTGAAGCTTTCTTT. It translates to CAWSVGVGDTEAFF.

The rearrangement links TRBV28 to TRBJ2-5; D is possibly TRBD2 (6 bases). The CDR3 consists of 14 residues. The V gene lost 5 bases and the J gene lost 5 bases, with 15 bases spanning the gap. Germline V lookup: CDR1 MDHEN, CDR2 SYDVKM. The CDR3 is CASSPQTRWETQYF. CDR3 sequence (DNA): TGTGCCAGCAGTCCCCAGACTAGATGGGAGACCCAGTACTTC.

The chain's CDR3 is CASSPTGAGNTIYF. The CDR3 DNA is TGTGCCAGCAGTCCAACAGGGGCTGGAAACACCATATATTTT. The rearrangement links TRBV28 to TRBJ1-3; TRBD1 aligns across 7 bases. The V gene's germline CDR1 is MDHEN and CDR2 SYDVKM. The CDR3 runs to 14 residues. The junction had 3 bases not matched to a gene; V was cut back by 5 bases and J by 2 bases.